This T cell receptor beta chain stems from a study of shared clonotypes between healthy human individuals. The CDR3 consists of 15 residues. The ends were cut back, 4 bases at V and 2 bases at J, with 13 bases in the middle. The germline gives CDR1 SGDLS, CDR2 YYNGEE. Every subset had its genomic DNA shared out evenly among several immunoSEQ plates. The repertoire was sequenced with immunoSEQ multiplex PCR; TCRdb's copy has only in-frame clones and lacks some. The data hold a few million clones, with about 92% observed a single time. This clonotype was sampled from a man between 18 and 29 years old in good health. Some clones in this sample may be carry-over from other donors' samples. The gene calls are TRBV9 and TRBJ1-3; D not certain. Sequenced sample: naive CD4+ T cells from PBMCs. As for subset: CD45RA+ positively selected. As DNA, the CDR3 is TGTGCCAGCAGCCTAGGCGGGGTCCCTGGAAACACCATATATTTT. Translated: CASSLGGVPGNTIYF.